This T cell receptor (beta chain) stems from a study of cytomegalovirus exposure and HLA in healthy donors. Points from the study as a whole: The HLA-A and HLA-B alleles of most subjects were reportedly predicted accurately from TCR beta sequences. Sequencing had likely introduced a cluster of highly shared sequence variants as an artifact.

CDR1 and CDR2 from the germline V gene are LGHNA and YSLEER. The CDR3 contains 15 residues. The V and J ends lost 0 bases and 1 base respectively, with 8 bases between them. Primers included in the PCR were 60 Vbeta and 13 Jbeta primers. Data came from immunoSEQ multiplex PCR; TCRdb stores just in-frame clones and leaves some out. Found here are around 200,000 clones, around 80% of them singletons; the top ten hold roughly 3.5%. About this clone itself: Its cognate antigen is unknown.

Sequencing was performed on PBMCs. J is TRBJ2-3 and V is TRBV4-3; perhaps TRBD2 as D (5 bases). This TCR was sampled from a woman aged 55-75 years in good health and CMV-seropositive. The CDR3 DNA reads as TGCGCCAGCAGCCAAGATACCGGGGGCACAGATACGCAGTATTTT. It specifies CASSQDTGGTDTQYF.